This TCR beta chain derives from a study of beta chain features in type 1 diabetes. Every isolated RNA sample was fully reverse transcribed, so sequencing captured expressed TCRB transcripts. Assay used: immunoSEQ multiplex PCR; TCRdb lists only in-frame clones, some missing. Of about 40,000 clones listed, 50% were seen once; the top ten hold about 0.24%. Trimming cost V 4 bases and J 4 bases; bases outside gene matches: 2. The CDR3 loop spans 12 amino acids. Germline V lookup: CDR1 GTSNPN, CDR2 SVGIG (reference sequence). Sequencing used stem cell memory CD4+ T cells from blood. The chain uses TRBV30 and TRBJ2-7, with 9 bases lining up with TRBD1. This receptor was obtained from a woman between 25 and 40 years old in good health. The CDR3 DNA follows: TGTGCCTGGAAAGACAGGGGGTACGAGCAGTACTTC. Amino acids: CAWKDRGYEQYF. Variable domain in full (rest from reference TRBV30 and TRBJ2-7): SQTIHQWPATLVQPVGSPLSLECTVEGTSNPNLYWYRQAAGRGLQLLFYSVGIGQISSEVPQNLSASRPQDRQFILSSKKLLLSDSGFYLCAWKDRGYEQYFGPGTRLTVT.